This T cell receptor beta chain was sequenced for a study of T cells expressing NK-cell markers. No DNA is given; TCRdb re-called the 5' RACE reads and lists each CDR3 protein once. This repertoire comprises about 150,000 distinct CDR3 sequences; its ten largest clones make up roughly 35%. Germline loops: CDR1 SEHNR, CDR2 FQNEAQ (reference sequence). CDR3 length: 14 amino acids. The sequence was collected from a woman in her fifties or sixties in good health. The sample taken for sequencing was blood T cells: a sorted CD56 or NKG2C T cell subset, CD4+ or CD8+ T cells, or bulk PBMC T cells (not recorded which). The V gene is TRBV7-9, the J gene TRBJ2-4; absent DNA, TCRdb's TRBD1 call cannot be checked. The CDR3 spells CASSPRTGTDIQYF. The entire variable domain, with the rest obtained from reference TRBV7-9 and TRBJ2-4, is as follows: DTGVSQNPRHKITKRGQNVTFRCDPISEHNRLYWYRQTLGQGPEFLTYFQNEAQLEKSRLLSDRFSAERPKGSFSTLEIQRTEQGDSAMYLCASSPRTGTDIQYFGAGTRLSVL.